One and the same sample provided the 2 T cell receptor beta chains below, sequenced in a study of cytomegalovirus exposure and HLA in healthy donors. The data were produced by immunoSEQ multiplex PCR, yet TCRdb's version contains in-frame clones alone and is incomplete. The profile shows 190,000 or so clones, 80% to 90% of them singletons. The sample consisted of PBMCs. The receptor set was obtained from a woman aged 25-40 years in good health and CMV-seropositive.

The rearrangement links TRBV18 to TRBJ1-4; the D is unclear. CDR1 is KGHSH and CDR2 is LQKENI in the germline V gene. The CDR3 is 15 residues long. Trimming pared 8 bases from V and 2 bases from J, leaving 15 bases between. The CDR3 region is CASQAAGSTNEKLFF. The CDR3 region has the DNA TGTGCCAGCCAAGCCGCGGGTAGTACTAATGAAAAACTGTTTTTT.

The chain combines TRBV6-5 with TRBJ1-2; D is possibly TRBD1 (6 bases). Germline V lookup: CDR1 MNHEY, CDR2 SVGAGI. The CDR3 totals 14 residues. The V and J ends lost 6 bases and 4 bases respectively, with 15 bases between them. The CDR3 region is CASSRTGFGYGYTF. For the CDR3, the DNA is TGTGCCAGCAGCCGAACAGGGTTCGGCTATGGCTACACCTTC.